The 14 T cell receptor beta chains presented below share a single source sample, sequenced in a study of CXCR3-negative and CXCR3-positive naive CD8 T cells. The study made its TRB cDNA libraries by 5' RACE, adding UMI labels. TCRdb derives one entry per CDR3 protein from the 5' RACE reads, leaving out DNA. This table lists over 100,000 distinct CDR3 sequences. Sequenced input: naive CXCR3- CD8+ T cells from blood. The subset here: CD45RO-CCR7+CD27+CD95- naive CD8+ T cells lacking CXCR3 (TNR3-). The receptors originated from a human donor in good health. Some clones in this sample may be carry-over from other donors' samples.

The chain recombines TRBV5-1 with TRBJ1-1. The CDR3 loop spans 16 amino acids. CDR1 is SGHRS and CDR2 is YFSETQ in the germline V gene. Here the CDR3 reads CASSSDPRTMNTEAFF.

This sequence joins TRBV15 and TRBJ2-7; TCRdb's D gene call, TRBD1, goes unchecked for lack of DNA. The CDR3 totals 16 residues. CDR1 is LNHNV and CDR2 is YYDKDF in the germline V gene (reference sequence). This CDR3 reads CATSSRPGDSSYEQYF.

The chain recombines TRBV29-1 with TRBJ1-2; with no DNA, the TCRdb D assignment of TRBD1 cannot be verified. The CDR3 extends over 11 amino acids. Germline CDR1 reads SQVTM; CDR2 reads ANQGSEA. The CDR3 loop reads CSVLTGRGYTF.

CDR3 amino acids: CSFLGTDTQYF. The V and J genes are TRBV29-1 and TRBJ2-3. The CDR3 has 11 residues. The V gene's germline CDR1 is SQVTM and CDR2 ANQGSEA.

The rearrangement joins TRBV27 to TRBJ2-7; TCRdb returns TRBD2, unconfirmable since there is no DNA. The CDR3 runs to 15 residues. CDR1 and CDR2 (germline): MNHEY, SMNVEV (reference sequence). This CDR3 is CASSRGSSGAYEQYF.

This chain uses TRBV5-5 with TRBJ2-1; TCRdb returns TRBD2, unconfirmable since there is no DNA. From germline, CDR1 is SGHKS and CDR2 YYEKEE (reference sequence). The CDR3 totals 16 residues. CDR3 residues: CASSTLAGVSYNEQFF.

The rearrangement joins TRBV5-5 to TRBJ2-5; without DNA, the TCRdb call of TRBD1 cannot be checked. CDR1 and CDR2 from the germline V gene are SGHKS and YYEKEE (reference sequence). The CDR3 contains 14 residues. CDR3 in amino acids: CASSLPTGKETQYF.

This chain joins TRBV27 and TRBJ2-7; the D call of TRBD2 rests on TCRdb alone, since no DNA is present to check it. CDR1 MNHEY and CDR2 SMNVEV come from the germline V gene (reference sequence). The CDR3 consists of 14 residues. The chain's CDR3 is CASGLTSGADEQYF.

The chain uses TRBV9 and TRBJ2-1. The CDR3 contains 15 residues. The germline V gene has CDR1 SGDLS and CDR2 YYNGEE. The CDR3 loop reads CASSVVDGDFNEQFF. The whole variable domain, filled in from reference TRBV9 and TRBJ2-1, reads DSGVTQTPKHLITATGQRVTLRCSPRSGDLSVYWYQQSLDQGLQFLIQYYNGEERAKGNILERFSAQQFPDLHSELNLSSLELGDSALYFCASSVVDGDFNEQFFGPGTRLTVL.

The chain's CDR3 is CASSYARTNTEAFF. J is TRBJ1-1 and V is TRBV6-5. The CDR3 covers 14 residues. CDR1 is MNHEY, CDR2 SVGAGI, per germline.

The V and J genes are TRBV11-1 and TRBJ2-7; TCRdb lists TRBD1, though no DNA is available to test this call. The germline CDR1 and CDR2 sequences are SGHAT and FQDESV (reference sequence). This CDR3 has 15 amino acids. CDR3 in amino acids: CASSLDLQTGHEQYF. Drawing the rest from reference TRBV11-1 and TRBJ2-7, the complete variable domain is EAEVAQSPRYKITEKSQAVAFWCDPISGHATLYWYRQILGQGPELLVQFQDESVVDDSQLPKDRFSAERLKGVDSTLKIQPAELGDSAMYLCASSLDLQTGHEQYFGPGTRLTVT.

This chain joins TRBV7-9 and TRBJ2-2; TCRdb calls TRBD1, which cannot be checked without DNA. The germline V gene has CDR1 SEHNR and CDR2 FQNEAQ (reference sequence). CDR3 length: 16 residues. The CDR3 sequence is CASSLLGQGISGELFF.

V and J are TRBV28 and TRBJ2-7; there is no DNA to check the TCRdb D call of TRBD1. The CDR3 has 14 amino acids. CDR1 is MDHEN, CDR2 SYDVKM, per germline. CDR3 protein: CASSPRDRTYEQYF.

The V gene is TRBV28, the J gene TRBJ1-6; TCRdb returns TRBD1, unconfirmable since there is no DNA. This CDR3 comprises 16 residues. The germline V gene has CDR1 MDHEN and CDR2 SYDVKM. CDR3 region: CASSFSWDTDNSPLHF.